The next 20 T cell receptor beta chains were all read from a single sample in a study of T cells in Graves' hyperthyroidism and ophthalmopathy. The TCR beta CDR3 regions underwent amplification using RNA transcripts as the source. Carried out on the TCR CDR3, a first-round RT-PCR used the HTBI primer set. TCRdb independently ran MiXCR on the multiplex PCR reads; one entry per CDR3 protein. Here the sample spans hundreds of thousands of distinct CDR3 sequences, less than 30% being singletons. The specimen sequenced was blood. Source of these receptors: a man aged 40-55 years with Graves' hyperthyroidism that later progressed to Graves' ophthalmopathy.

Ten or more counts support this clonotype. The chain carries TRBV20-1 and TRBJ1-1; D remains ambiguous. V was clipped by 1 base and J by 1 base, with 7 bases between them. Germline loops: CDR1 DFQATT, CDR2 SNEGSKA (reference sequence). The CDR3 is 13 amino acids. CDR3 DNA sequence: TGCAGTGCTAGAGCCGACAAGAACACTGAAGCTTTCTTT. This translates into CSARADKNTEAFF.

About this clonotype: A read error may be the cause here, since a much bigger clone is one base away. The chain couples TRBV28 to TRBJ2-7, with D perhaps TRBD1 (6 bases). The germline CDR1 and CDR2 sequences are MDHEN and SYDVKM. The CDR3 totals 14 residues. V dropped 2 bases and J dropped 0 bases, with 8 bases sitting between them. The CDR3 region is CASSLQGNSYEQYF. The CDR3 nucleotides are TGTGCCAGCAGTTTACAGGGGAACTCCTACGAGCAGTACTTC.

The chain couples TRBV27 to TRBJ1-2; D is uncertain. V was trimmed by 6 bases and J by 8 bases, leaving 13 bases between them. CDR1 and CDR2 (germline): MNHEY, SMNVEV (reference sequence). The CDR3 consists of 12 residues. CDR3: CASSLNGRGYTF. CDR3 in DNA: TGTGCCAGCAGCCTTAACGGTAGGGGCTACACCTTC.

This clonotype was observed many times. The CDR3 region has the DNA TGTGCCAGTAGTATAGTTTTCGGCAGACAAGAGACCCAGTACTTC. Its translation is CASSIVFGRQETQYF. This chain connects TRBV19 to TRBJ2-5; D unclear. The ends were cut back, 1 base at V and 2 bases at J, with 11 bases in the middle. CDR1 is LNHDA, CDR2 SQIVND, per germline (reference sequence). CDR3 length equals 15 residues.

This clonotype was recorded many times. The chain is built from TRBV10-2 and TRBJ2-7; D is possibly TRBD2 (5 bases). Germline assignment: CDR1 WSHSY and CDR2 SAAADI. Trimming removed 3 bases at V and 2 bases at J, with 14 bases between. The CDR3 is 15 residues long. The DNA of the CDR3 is TGCGCCAGCAGTGAAGTAGGTAGCGCTGCCTACGAGCAGTACTTC. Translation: CASSEVGSAAYEQYF.

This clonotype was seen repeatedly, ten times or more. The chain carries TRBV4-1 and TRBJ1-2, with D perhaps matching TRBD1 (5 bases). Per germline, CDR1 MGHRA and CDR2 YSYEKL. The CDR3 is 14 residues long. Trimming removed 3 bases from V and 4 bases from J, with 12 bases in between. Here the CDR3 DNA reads TGCGCCAGCAGCCAGGAATCAGGGCTCTATGGCTACACCTTC. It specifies CASSQESGLYGYTF.

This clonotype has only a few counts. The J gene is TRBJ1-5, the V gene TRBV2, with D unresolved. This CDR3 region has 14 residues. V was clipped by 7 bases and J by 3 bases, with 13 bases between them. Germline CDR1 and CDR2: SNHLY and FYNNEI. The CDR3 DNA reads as TGTGCCAGCACCCTGCAGGAAGACAATCAGCCCCAGCATTTT. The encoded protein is CASTLQEDNQPQHF.

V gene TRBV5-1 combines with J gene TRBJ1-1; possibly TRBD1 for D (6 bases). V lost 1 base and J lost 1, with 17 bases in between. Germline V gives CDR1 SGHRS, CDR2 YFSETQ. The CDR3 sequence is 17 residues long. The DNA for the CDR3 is TGCGCCAGCAGCTTGAACCCCCGCACAGGGCAGAACACTGAAGCTTTCTTT. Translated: CASSLNPRTGQNTEAFF. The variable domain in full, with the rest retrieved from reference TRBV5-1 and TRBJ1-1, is KAGVTQTPRYLIKTRGQQVTLSCSPISGHRSVSWYQQTPGQGLQFLFEYFSETQRNKGNFPGRFSGRQFSNSRSEMNVSTLELGDSALYLCASSLNPRTGQNTEAFFGQGTRLTVV.

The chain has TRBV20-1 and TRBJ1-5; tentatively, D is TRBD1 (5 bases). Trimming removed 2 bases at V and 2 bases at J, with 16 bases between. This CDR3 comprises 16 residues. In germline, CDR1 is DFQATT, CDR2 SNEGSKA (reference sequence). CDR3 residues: CSARLRPGVGNQPQHF. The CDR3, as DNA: TGCAGTGCTAGACTCAGGCCGGGGGTAGGCAATCAGCCCCAGCATTTT.

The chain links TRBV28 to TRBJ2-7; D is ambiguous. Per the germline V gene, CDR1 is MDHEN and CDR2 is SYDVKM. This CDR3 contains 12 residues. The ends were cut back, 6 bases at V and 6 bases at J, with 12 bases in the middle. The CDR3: CASSGLMGEQYF. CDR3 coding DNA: TGTGCCAGCAGCGGGCTTATGGGCGAGCAGTACTTC.

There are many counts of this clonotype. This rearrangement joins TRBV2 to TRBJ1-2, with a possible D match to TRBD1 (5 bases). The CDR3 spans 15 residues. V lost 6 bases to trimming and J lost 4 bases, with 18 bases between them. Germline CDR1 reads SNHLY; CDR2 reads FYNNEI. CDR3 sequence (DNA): TGTGCCAGCAGCCGACAAAGGGGCGAGGGCTATGGCTACACCTTC. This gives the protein CASSRQRGEGYGYTF.

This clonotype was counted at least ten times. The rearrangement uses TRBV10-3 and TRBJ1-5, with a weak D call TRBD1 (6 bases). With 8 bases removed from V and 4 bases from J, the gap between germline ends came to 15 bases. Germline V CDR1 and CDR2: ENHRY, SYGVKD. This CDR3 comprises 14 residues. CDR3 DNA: TGTGCCATCGCCAAGGACAGTTTAAATCAGCCCCAGCATTTT. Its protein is CAIAKDSLNQPQHF.

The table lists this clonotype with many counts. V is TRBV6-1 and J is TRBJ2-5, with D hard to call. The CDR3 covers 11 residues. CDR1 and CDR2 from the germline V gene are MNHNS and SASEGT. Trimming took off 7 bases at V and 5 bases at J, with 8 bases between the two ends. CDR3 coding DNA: TGTGCCAGCAATTACCTGGAGACCCAGTACTTC. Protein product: CASNYLETQYF.

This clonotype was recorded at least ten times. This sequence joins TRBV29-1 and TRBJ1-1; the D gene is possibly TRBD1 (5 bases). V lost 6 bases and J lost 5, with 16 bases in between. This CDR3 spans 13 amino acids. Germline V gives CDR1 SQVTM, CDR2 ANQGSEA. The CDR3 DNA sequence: TGCAGCGTAAGGGAGGGGAGTAGAACTGAAGCTTTCTTT. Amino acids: CSVREGSRTEAFF. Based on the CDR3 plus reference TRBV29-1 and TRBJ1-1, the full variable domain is SAVISQKPSRDICQRGTSLTIQCQVDSQVTMMFWYRQQPGQSLTLIATANQGSEATYESGFVIDKFPISRPNLTFSTLTVSNMSPEDSSIYLCSVREGSRTEAFFGQGTRLTVV.

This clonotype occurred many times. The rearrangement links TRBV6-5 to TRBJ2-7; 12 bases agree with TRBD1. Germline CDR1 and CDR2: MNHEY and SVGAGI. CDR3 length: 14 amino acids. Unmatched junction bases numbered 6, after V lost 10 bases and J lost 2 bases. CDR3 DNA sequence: TGTGCCACCTACCGGGACAGGGGGCCCTACGAGCAGTACTTC. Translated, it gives CATYRDRGPYEQYF.

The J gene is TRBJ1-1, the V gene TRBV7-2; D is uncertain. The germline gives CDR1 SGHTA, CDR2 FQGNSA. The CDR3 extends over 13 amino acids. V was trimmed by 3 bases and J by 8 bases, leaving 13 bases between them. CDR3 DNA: TGTGCCAGCAGCTTTCCGGCAGGCTTAGAAGCTTTCTTT. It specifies CASSFPAGLEAFF.

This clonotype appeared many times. The CDR3 DNA sequence: TGCAGCGTTGAGACTAGAGGAACCGGGGAGCTGTTTTTT. This codes for CSVETRGTGELFF. This sequence joins TRBV29-1 and TRBJ2-2; possibly TRBD2 for D (6 bases). Trimming shortened V by 3 bases and J by 5 bases, and 10 bases separated the two germline ends. Per germline, CDR1 SQVTM and CDR2 ANQGSEA. The CDR3 contains 13 residues.

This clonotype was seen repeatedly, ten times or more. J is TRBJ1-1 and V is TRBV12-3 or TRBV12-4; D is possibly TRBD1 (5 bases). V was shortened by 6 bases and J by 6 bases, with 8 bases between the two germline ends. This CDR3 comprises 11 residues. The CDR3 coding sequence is TGTGCCAGCAGCCCAGGGTCTGAAGCTTTCTTT. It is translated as CASSPGSEAFF.

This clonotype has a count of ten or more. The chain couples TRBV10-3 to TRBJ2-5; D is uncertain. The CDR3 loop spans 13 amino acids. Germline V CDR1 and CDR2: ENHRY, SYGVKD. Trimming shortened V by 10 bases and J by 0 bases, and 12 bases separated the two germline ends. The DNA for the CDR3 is TGTGCCACCAAAGATACCCACCAAGAGACCCAGTACTTC. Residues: CATKDTHQETQYF.

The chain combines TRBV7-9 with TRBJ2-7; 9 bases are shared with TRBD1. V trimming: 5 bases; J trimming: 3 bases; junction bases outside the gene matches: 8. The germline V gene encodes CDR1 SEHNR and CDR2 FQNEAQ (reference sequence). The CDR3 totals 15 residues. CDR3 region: CASSVTGTGYYEQYF. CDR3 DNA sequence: TGTGCCAGCAGCGTGACAGGGACAGGGTACTACGAGCAGTACTTC.